The sequence of this T cell receptor beta chain was determined in a study of Graves' ophthalmopathy and Graves' hyperthyroidism listed by TCRdb under 2018. Concerning the study at large: Peripheral blood was collected before any treatment was given, at the time of initial diagnosis. To explore V-J signatures distinguishing ophthalmopathy from hyperthyroidism, a discovery set of 100 patients (fewer than 45 ophthalmopathy, 55 to 60 stable hyperthyroidism) was enrolled. TCR beta repertoire signatures were used to distinguish Graves' ophthalmopathy from Graves' hyperthyroidism and to predict progression to ophthalmopathy. In total, 135 blood samples were TCR-sequenced: fewer than 50 ophthalmopathy, around 75 hyperthyroidism and 17 hyperthyroidism-to-ophthalmopathy patients. For independent validation, a separate cohort was made up of approximately 19 hyperthyroidism patients plus 17 patients who later progressed from hyperthyroidism to ophthalmopathy. After sampling, hyperthyroidism patients received methimazole starting at 30 mg daily, and ophthalmopathy patients received high-dose intravenous methylprednisolone. The approximately 90 discovery patients were divided at random into training and test sets in a 7:3 ratio. T-cell repertoires of thyroid tissue and blood were compared in about 6 hyperthyroidism patients.

TCR beta CDR3 regions were amplified from RNA transcripts for repertoire sequencing. HTBI primers and the Qiagen OneStep RT-PCR kit were used in a first-round RT-PCR, which was followed by a second-round multiplex PCR, size selection and purification. Libraries were sequenced on an Illumina HiSeq2000 using paired-end 100 bp reads. Processing in the source paper ran as follows. SOAPnuke was used to process the reads, removing any read that contained adapters or uncalled bases, had a mean Phred below 15, or lacked an exact match to the constant primer or identifier. COPE v1.2.5 was used to merge the high-quality paired reads. Unique nucleotide sequences were defined as clonotypes and aligned to IMGT TRB V, D and J references using MiTCR v1.1. The analysis was limited to V-J combinations with a frequency above 0.0001, which together covered 99.2% of repertoires. A TCR clonal expansion and chaos score per V-J combination was defined as the ratio of F50 clonal expansion to chaos observed in the TCRdist matrix. Welch's t-statistics and random forest were used to reduce features to approximately 13 V-J combinations, which were fed into a naive Bayes classifier. The similarity between thyroid and blood repertoires was quantified using the Morisita-Horn index. TCRdb ran its own pipeline on the public reads, namely fastp trimming at Q25 and MiXCR clone calling, and kept in-frame beta chains. Rows matching on CDR3 protein sequence are summarized as one entry with the most common DNA and genes. V and J calls and clone size were set by TCRdb, not the authors. The sample records 200,000 to 250,000 distinct CDR3 sequences, just under 30% of which are singletons. The ten largest make up approximately 8.6% of the sample.

Patients with ophthalmopathy had moderately to severely active disease, with a Clinical Activity Score of 3 or more, a NOSPECS grade of 4 or more, and a disease duration of less than 3 months. Anyone with other autoimmune diseases, uncontrolled infections, pregnancy or lactation was excluded from the study. Clinical symptoms, serum thyroxine, TRAb, thyroid ultrasound and orbital computed tomography formed the basis of the diagnosis. PBMCs were isolated from about 9.2 ml of fresh peripheral blood by Ficoll-Paque density gradient centrifugation. Trizol reagent was used to extract the total RNA, and its quality was then checked on an Agilent 2100 Bioanalyzer. This clonotype was detected many times. Its binding antigen is unknown. No base quality information exists; no much larger clone differs at one position. Summary of the overall study and its limitations: In validation, the model predicted ophthalmopathy progression with about 70% sensitivity and 72% to 80% specificity; eleven to twelve predicted patients were CT-confirmed with GO in a median of approximately 6.2 months. Sample size was not statistically predetermined, and group allocation was not concealed from the investigators. Most of the expanded thyroid clonotypes with a frequency above 0.001 were also detected in blood, and it was suggested that the thyroid immune response may be reflected by blood repertoires. Ophthalmopathy was separated from stable hyperthyroidism by the 13-signature model with 85% to 90% sensitivity and roughly 83% specificity in cross-validation and with 80%/75% in the test set.

The CDR3 measures 16 amino acids from cysteine to phenylalanine. Only the CDR3 portion is preserved as DNA: 48 bases, with reading frame beginning at the first base. The germline V gene (reference sequence) sets CDR1 to LNHDA and CDR2 to SQIVND. V and J are truncated by 1 base and 5 bases respectively, leaving an intervening sequence of 14 bases. The chain couples TRBV19 to TRBJ2-2; the D gene is perhaps TRBD1, on 6 matching bases. The sequencing input was peripheral blood. This receptor was obtained from a man between 50 and 59 years old with Graves' ophthalmopathy. Donor details come from another sample of the same person, matched by shared clones. The CDR3 loop reads CASSIGGLVRTGELFF. The nucleotide sequence reads TGTGCCAGTAGTATAGGGGGGCTAGTGAGGACCGGGGAGCTGTTTTTT.